This T cell receptor beta chain was sequenced for a study of blood T cell repertoires in COVID-19. From germline, CDR1 is SEHNR and CDR2 FQNEAQ (reference sequence). Trimming removed 1 base from V and 3 bases from J, with 7 bases in between. The CDR3 extends over 14 amino acids. Only in-frame clones appear in the TCRdb table, and some are missing; sequencing was by immunoSEQ multiplex PCR. The data contain a few hundred thousand clones, around 91% of them singletons. The chain links TRBV7-9 to TRBJ1-5; D gene unclear. The sample taken for sequencing was PBMCs or T cells enriched from blood (not recorded which). The TCR comes from a woman aged 18-29 years with acute COVID-19. In nucleotides, the CDR3 is TGTGCCAGCAGCTTAGGTCAGTCCAATCAGCCCCAGCATTTT. Translation: CASSLGQSNQPQHF.